This TCR beta chain came from a study of T cells in Graves' hyperthyroidism and ophthalmopathy. Study results and caveats: Also found in blood were most expanded thyroid clonotypes above 0.001.

In germline, CDR1 is LGHNT, CDR2 FRNRAP. Trimming took 1 base from V and 7 from J, leaving 13 bases between them. There are 14 residues in the CDR3. Isolation of PBMCs was performed on about 10 ml fresh peripheral blood. RNA transcripts were the template for amplifying TCR beta CDR3 regions. RT-PCR in the first round (using the HTBI primer set) targeted the TCR CDR3. One entry per CDR3 protein, called by TCRdb with MiXCR from the multiplex PCR reads. This sample has approximately 700,000 distinct CDR3 sequences, with less than 20% found just once. Concerning this clonotype itself: The antigen is unknown.

The sample taken for sequencing was blood. This receptor was taken from a man aged 18 to 29 with Graves' hyperthyroidism. The V gene is TRBV12-5, the J gene TRBJ1-2, with D maybe TRBD1 (6 bases). The CDR3 reads CASGLGGGRGGYTF. CDR3 in DNA: TGTGCTAGTGGTTTGGGGGGGGGCAGGGGTGGCTACACCTTC.